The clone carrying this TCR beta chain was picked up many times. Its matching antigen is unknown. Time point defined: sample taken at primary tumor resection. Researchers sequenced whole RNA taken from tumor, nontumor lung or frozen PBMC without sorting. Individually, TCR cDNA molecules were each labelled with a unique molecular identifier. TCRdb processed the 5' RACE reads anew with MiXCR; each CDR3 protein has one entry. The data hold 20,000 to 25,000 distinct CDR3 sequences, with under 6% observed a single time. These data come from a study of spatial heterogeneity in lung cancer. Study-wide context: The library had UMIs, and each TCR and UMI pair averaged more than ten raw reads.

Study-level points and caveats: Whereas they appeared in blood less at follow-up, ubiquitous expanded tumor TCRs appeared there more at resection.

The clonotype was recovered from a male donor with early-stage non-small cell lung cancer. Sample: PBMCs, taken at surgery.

CDR3 in DNA: TGTGCCAGCAGCTTAACACGGAGCAATGAGCAGTTCTTC. Protein product: CASSLTRSNEQFF. The J gene is TRBJ2-1, the V gene TRBV11-3; D is ambiguous. V was shortened by 2 bases and J by 6 bases, with 8 bases between the two germline ends. Germline V gene sequence: CDR1 SGHNT, CDR2 YENEEA. This CDR3 has 13 amino acids.